Included here is one TCR beta chain sequence, with context. Its matching antigen is unknown. The data stem from a study of cytomegalovirus exposure and HLA in healthy donors. Whole-study findings and limits: Three chains tied to CMV proved CMV antigen-specific in vitro.

Primers: 60 Vbeta forward and 13 Jbeta reverse. Generated by immunoSEQ multiplex PCR, the TCRdb table keeps only in-frame clones and is missing some. The sample holds about 36,000 clones, about 53% seen once. This clonotype was obtained from a woman in her 40s in good health and CMV-seropositive. Sequenced material: PBMCs.

In nucleotides, the CDR3 is TGCGCCAGCAGCCAATTACCGGGATCTCAAGAGACCCAGTACTTC. This codes for CASSQLPGSQETQYF. V gene TRBV4-3 combines with J gene TRBJ2-5; maybe TRBD2 (5 bases). Germline CDR1 LGHNA, CDR2 YSLEER. V was shortened by 2 bases and J by 2 bases, with 12 bases between the two germline ends. The CDR3 spans 15 residues.